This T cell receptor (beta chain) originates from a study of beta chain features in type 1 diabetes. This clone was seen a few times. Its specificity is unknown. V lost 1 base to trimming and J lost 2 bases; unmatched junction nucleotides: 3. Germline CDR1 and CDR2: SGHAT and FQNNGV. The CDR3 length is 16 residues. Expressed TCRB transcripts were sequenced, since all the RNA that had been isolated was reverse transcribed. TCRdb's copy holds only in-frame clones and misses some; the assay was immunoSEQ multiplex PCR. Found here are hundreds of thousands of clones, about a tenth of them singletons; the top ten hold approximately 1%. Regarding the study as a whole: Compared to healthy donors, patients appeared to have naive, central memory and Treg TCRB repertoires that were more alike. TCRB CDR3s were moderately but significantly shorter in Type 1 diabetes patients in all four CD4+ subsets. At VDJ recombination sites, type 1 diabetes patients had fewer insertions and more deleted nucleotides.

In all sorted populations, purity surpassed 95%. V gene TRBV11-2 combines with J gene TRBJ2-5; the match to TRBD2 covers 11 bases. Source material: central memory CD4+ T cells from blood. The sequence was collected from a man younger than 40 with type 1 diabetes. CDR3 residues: CASSLVGTSGQETQYF. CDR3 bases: TGTGCCAGCAGCTTAGTAGGGACTAGCGGTCAAGAGACCCAGTACTTC.